This TCR beta chain was observed in a study of follicular helper T cells after annual influenza vaccination. This CDR3 has 14 residues. Per the germline V gene, CDR1 is SGHRS and CDR2 is YFSETQ. The V and J ends lost 5 bases and 4 bases respectively, with 16 bases between them. Some clones are missing from TCRdb's copy, which holds only in-frame ones; the method was immunoSEQ multiplex PCR. The data contain about 5,300 clones, over 85% of them singletons. Time point denoted: 2013-2014 season, 7 days after vaccination. In its sample, this clone was seen a few times. The chain joins TRBV5-1 to TRBJ2-7; D gene uncertain. The sequences come from CXCR5+ CD38- circulating T follicular helper cells from blood, collected 7 days after influenza vaccination. Indicated subset: circulating Tfh, non-naive CD4+CXCR5+PD-1+ (ICOS+CD38+ or ICOS-CD38-). The TCR originated in an adult who received the influenza vaccine. The DNA for the CDR3 is TGCGCCAGCAGAGCCGATTCCCGTTTTTACGAGCAGTACTTC. Encoded protein: CASRADSRFYEQYF.